These 6 T cell receptor beta chains were sequenced from one sample in a study of cytomegalovirus exposure and HLA in healthy donors. The PCR had 60 Vbeta and 13 Jbeta primers. TCRdb keeps only in-frame clones here, not all; method: immunoSEQ multiplex PCR. The sample lists 150,000 to 200,000 clones; 60% to 85% were seen once. Sample: PBMCs. These TCRs come from a female donor in good health and CMV-seronegative.

CDR3 DNA: TGTGCCAGCAGCTTTACCGGGACAGCTAACACCGGGGAGCTGTTTTTT. Its translation: CASSFTGTANTGELFF. This chain joins TRBV5-6 and TRBJ2-2; 7 bases are shared with TRBD1. This CDR3 comprises 16 residues. Germline lookup yields CDR1 SGHDT and CDR2 YYEEEE. V was pared by 2 bases and J by 2 bases, with 6 bases of the junction left unmatched.

The table lists this clone with a few counts. V is TRBV25-1 and J is TRBJ1-2; TRBD1 matches 7 bases. Germline V gene sequence: CDR1 MGHDK, CDR2 SYGVNS. V shed 3 bases, J shed 6 bases, and the junction held 10 bases outside the gene matches. This CDR3 contains 15 residues. The CDR3 region is CASSEAGTDIHGYTF. CDR3 nucleotide sequence: TGTGCCAGCAGTGAGGCCGGGACAGACATTCATGGCTACACCTTC.

The chain has TRBV28 and TRBJ2-1; 12 bases fit TRBD2. J lost 4 bases, V lost 7 bases, and 2 bases had no gene match. Per germline, CDR1 MDHEN and CDR2 SYDVKM. This CDR3 has 14 amino acids. The CDR3 spells CASKGLAGYNEQFF. The CDR3, as DNA: TGTGCCAGCAAAGGACTAGCGGGGTACAATGAGCAGTTCTTC.

CDR3 residues: CAWSVRQGLTEAFF. The CDR3 DNA reads as TGTGCCTGGAGTGTACGACAGGGGCTAACTGAAGCTTTCTTT. This sequence joins TRBV30 and TRBJ1-1; 8 bases match TRBD1. The CDR3 is 14 amino acids. Trimming at V came to 0 bases and at J to 5 bases, leaving 5 bases not matched to a gene. The V gene's germline CDR1 is GTSNPN and CDR2 SVGIG (reference sequence).

The rearrangement uses TRBV10-3 and TRBJ1-3; D remains ambiguous. The CDR3 is 16 amino acids. Trimming cost V 8 bases and J 0 bases, with 17 bases left between them. Germline V gene sequence: CDR1 ENHRY, CDR2 SYGVKD. CDR3 region: CAIGPREISSGNTIYF. CDR3 sequence (DNA): TGTGCCATCGGGCCGAGGGAAATCTCCTCTGGAAACACCATATATTTT.

The chain links TRBV5-5 to TRBJ2-7; 10 bases map to TRBD2. CDR3 length equals 15 residues. Germline loops: CDR1 SGHKS, CDR2 YYEKEE (reference sequence). The trim removed 4 bases at V and 2 bases at J, leaving 6 bases unmatched. In DNA form, the CDR3 reads TGTGCCAGCAGCCCCCTAGCGGGGGACACCTACGAGCAGTACTTC. Translating it yields CASSPLAGDTYEQYF.